This entry lists 18 T cell receptor beta chains sequenced from one sample in a study of T cell responses to AZD1222 COVID-19 vaccine. Here immunoSEQ multiplex PCR was the method, and the copy in TCRdb shows in-frame clones only, minus some. The repertoire holds 80,000 or so clones, with roughly 90% as singletons. Sequences were derived from peripheral blood, sampled on day 0 of AZD1222 vaccination. These receptor sequences come from an adult in good health.

The V gene is TRBV15, the J gene TRBJ2-7, with D maybe TRBD2 (6 bases). The germline V and J ends were trimmed by 1 base and 3 bases, with 19 bases remaining between them. The germline V gene has CDR1 LNHNV and CDR2 YYDKDF (reference sequence). The CDR3 extends over 17 amino acids. The CDR3 DNA follows: TGTGCCACCAGCAGAGGGGTCCGTCAGGGAGGAAGCTACGAGCAGTACTTC. Translating it yields CATSRGVRQGGSYEQYF.

V and J are TRBV6-2 or TRBV6-3 and TRBJ2-5; 9 bases are a match to TRBD1. With V trimmed by 2 bases and J by 5 bases, 12 bases remained unmatched. CDR1 is MNHEY and CDR2 is SVGEGT in the germline V gene. This CDR3 has 17 residues. The CDR3 nucleotides read TGTGCCAGCAGTTACCAGGTTGGACAGGGGCCTTCGGAGACCCAGTACTTC. This translates into CASSYQVGQGPSETQYF.

This chain links TRBV5-1 with TRBJ2-1; D unresolved. Germline loops: CDR1 SGHRS, CDR2 YFSETQ. The ends were cut back, 0 bases at V and 8 bases at J, with 9 bases in the middle. This CDR3 comprises 13 residues. The CDR3 DNA sequence: TGCGCCAGCAGCTTGGACATACGCCATGAGCAGTTCTTC. Encoded protein: CASSLDIRHEQFF.

The chain combines TRBV18 with TRBJ2-7, with D perhaps matching TRBD2 (6 bases). Germline lookup yields CDR1 KGHSH and CDR2 LQKENI. Trimming stripped 2 bases from V and 6 bases from J, with 11 bases between. This CDR3 region has 13 residues. CDR3 nucleotide sequence: TGTGCCAGCTCACCAATTGGAGGGTCCGAGCAGTACTTC. Translating gives CASSPIGGSEQYF. The full variable domain, completed using reference TRBV18 and TRBJ2-7, is NAGVMQNPRHLVRRRGQEARLRCSPMKGHSHVYWYRQLPEEGLKFMVYLQKENIIDESGMPKERFSAEFPKEGPSILRIQQVVRGDSAAYFCASSPIGGSEQYFGPGTRLTVT.

The chain carries TRBV28 and TRBJ2-2; the D is unclear. CDR1 is MDHEN and CDR2 is SYDVKM in the germline V gene. The CDR3 consists of 14 residues. Trimming left V 6 bases short and J 2 bases short, with 10 bases between. CDR3 loop: CASRNNLNTGELFF. The CDR3 nucleotides read TGTGCCAGCAGGAATAATTTAAACACCGGGGAGCTGTTTTTT.

The V gene is TRBV18, the J gene TRBJ2-3, with 9 bases matching TRBD2. The CDR3 consists of 16 residues. V lost 3 bases, J lost 7 bases, and 11 bases stayed unmatched. Germline V gene lookup returns CDR1 KGHSH and CDR2 LQKENI. The CDR3 DNA sequence: TGTGCCAGCTCACCTACTGGCGGGGGGGCCCGAAATACGCAGTATTTT. Its translation is CASSPTGGGARNTQYF.

The chain links TRBV27 to TRBJ1-1; 8 bases line up with TRBD1. The J segment lost 4 bases and the V segment lost 6 bases, leaving 10 bases of the junction unmatched. In germline, CDR1 is MNHEY, CDR2 SMNVEV (reference sequence). CDR3 size: 15 residues. For the CDR3, the DNA is TGTGCCAGCAGGGGAGCACAGGGGGTAGGCACTGAAGCTTTCTTT. This translates into CASRGAQGVGTEAFF.

The V call is TRBV9, the J call TRBJ2-7; TRBD1 is a possible D gene (5 bases). The V gene's germline CDR1 is SGDLS and CDR2 YYNGEE. The CDR3 has 14 residues. Trimming cost V 0 bases and J 0 bases, with 7 bases left between them. This CDR3 is CASSVVDNSYEQYF. The CDR3 nucleotides are TGTGCCAGCAGCGTAGTGGACAACTCCTACGAGCAGTACTTC.

V gene TRBV6-6 combines with J gene TRBJ1-5, with 11 bases identical to TRBD1. The CDR3 runs 15 residues. Germline V gene lookup returns CDR1 MNHNY and CDR2 SVGAGI (reference sequence). Trimming at V came to 7 bases and at J to 11 bases, leaving 13 bases not matched to a gene. CDR3 protein: CASTPKGQGGSAQHF. CDR3 nucleotide sequence: TGTGCCAGCACCCCCAAGGGACAGGGGGGCTCGGCCCAGCATTTT.

The chain links TRBV19 to TRBJ1-5; no reliable D call. The CDR3 runs 15 residues. V gave up 3 bases and J gave up 0 bases, with 9 bases separating them. CDR1 LNHDA and CDR2 SQIVND come from the germline V gene (reference sequence). The CDR3 DNA reads TGTGCCAGTAGTATCCGGGCTTTTAGCAATCAGCCCCAGCATTTT. This translates into CASSIRAFSNQPQHF. The variable domain in full, completed from reference TRBV19 and TRBJ1-5, reads DGGITQSPKYLFRKEGQNVTLSCEQNLNHDAMYWYRQDPGQGLRLIYYSQIVNDFQKGDIAEGYSVSREKKESFPLTVTSAQKNPTAFYLCASSIRAFSNQPQHFGDGTRLSIL.

The CDR3 sequence: CASSPSGTAEKLFF. In nucleotides, the CDR3 is TGTGCCAGCAGCCCGTCCGGGACGGCCGAAAAACTGTTTTTT. The chain is built from TRBV3-1 (or the pseudogene TRBV3-2) and TRBJ1-4, with D possibly being TRBD1 (5 bases). The germline V gene encodes CDR1 LGHDT and CDR2 YNNKEL (reference sequence). Trimming cost V 4 bases and J 8 bases, with 14 bases left between them. CDR3 size: 14 residues.

The genes are TRBV5-8 and TRBJ1-5; the D gene is possibly TRBD1 (5 bases). Germline assignment: CDR1 SGHTS and CDR2 YDEGEE. V dropped 0 bases and J dropped 4 bases, with 11 bases sitting between them. CDR3 length: 15 residues. CDR3 residues: CASSLEGQANQPQHF. The DNA of the CDR3 is TGTGCCAGCAGCTTGGAGGGGCAGGCAAATCAGCCCCAGCATTTT.

The chain employs TRBV27 and TRBJ1-6; 8 bases map to TRBD1. Losses at the gene ends were 2 bases for V and 9 bases for J; bases not matched to a gene: 6. CDR1 and CDR2 from the germline V gene are MNHEY and SMNVEV (reference sequence). The CDR3 spans 15 residues. Here the CDR3 DNA reads TGTGCCAGCAGTTTAACCGACAGGGGTGGTTCACCCCTCCACTTT. Translated, it gives CASSLTDRGGSPLHF.

The gene calls are TRBV7-6 and TRBJ1-5; 9 bases match TRBD1. The V gene's germline CDR1 is SGHVS and CDR2 FNYEAQ. The V and J ends lost 5 bases and 1 base, in that order; junction bases with no gene match: 6. This CDR3 comprises 16 residues. The CDR3 region has the DNA TGTGCCAGCAGCAAACAGGGGGCAGGGAGCAATCAGCCCCAGCATTTT. Amino acid sequence: CASSKQGAGSNQPQHF.

The chain carries TRBV19 and TRBJ2-7, with 7 bases aligning to TRBD1. This CDR3 spans 14 amino acids. Germline V gives CDR1 LNHDA, CDR2 SQIVND (reference sequence). Losses at the gene ends were 6 bases for V and 7 bases for J; bases not matched to a gene: 12. The CDR3 DNA is TGTGCCAGTAGGAAACAGGGGCGTGATAGGGAGCAGTACTTC. Its protein is CASRKQGRDREQYF.

The gene calls are TRBV12-3 or TRBV12-4 and TRBJ2-5; 7 bases are shared with TRBD1. With 3 bases clipped from V and 4 bases from J, the junction kept 2 bases outside the gene matches. This CDR3 is 13 amino acids long. CDR3 nucleotide sequence: TGTGCCAGCAGTTTGAACAGGGGAGAGACCCAGTACTTC. Amino acid sequence: CASSLNRGETQYF.

This clone was counted between two and nine times. The genes are TRBV4-1 and TRBJ2-7; D gene ambiguous. The V gene's germline CDR1 is MGHRA and CDR2 YSYEKL. V lost 4 bases, J lost 13 bases, and 11 bases lay in between. The CDR3 runs to 10 residues. CDR3 sequence: CASSPEDGYF. For the CDR3, the DNA is TGCGCCAGCAGCCCCGAGGACGGATACTTC.

The chain employs TRBV14 and TRBJ2-5, with D unresolved. The V end was cut by 0 bases, the J end by 7 bases, with 9 bases between. Germline V gene lookup returns CDR1 SGHDN and CDR2 FVKESK. This CDR3 comprises 13 residues. This chain's CDR3 is CASSQDSAGTQYF. The CDR3, as DNA: TGTGCCAGCAGCCAAGACTCGGCCGGGACCCAGTACTTC.